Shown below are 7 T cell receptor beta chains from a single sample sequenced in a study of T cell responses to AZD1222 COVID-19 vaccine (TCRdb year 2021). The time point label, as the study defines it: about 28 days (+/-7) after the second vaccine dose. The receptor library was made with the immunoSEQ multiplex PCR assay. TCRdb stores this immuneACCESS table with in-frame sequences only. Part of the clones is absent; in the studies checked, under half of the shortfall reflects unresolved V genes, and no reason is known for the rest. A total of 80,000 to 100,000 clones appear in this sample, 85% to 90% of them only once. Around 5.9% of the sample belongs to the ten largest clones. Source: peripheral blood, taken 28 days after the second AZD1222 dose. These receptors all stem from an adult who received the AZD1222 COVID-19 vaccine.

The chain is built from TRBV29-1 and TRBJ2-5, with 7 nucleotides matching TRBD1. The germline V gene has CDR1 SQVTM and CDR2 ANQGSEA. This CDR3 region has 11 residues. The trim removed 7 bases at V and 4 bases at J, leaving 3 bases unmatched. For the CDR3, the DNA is TGCAGCGGAAGGGGGCTAGAGACCCAGTACTTC. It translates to CSGRGLETQYF.

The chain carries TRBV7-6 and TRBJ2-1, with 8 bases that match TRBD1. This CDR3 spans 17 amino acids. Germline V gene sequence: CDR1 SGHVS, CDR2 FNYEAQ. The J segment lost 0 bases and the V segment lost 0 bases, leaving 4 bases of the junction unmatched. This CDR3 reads CASSLAGTGGSYNEQFF. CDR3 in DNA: TGTGCCAGCAGCTTAGCTGGAACAGGGGGCTCCTACAATGAGCAGTTCTTC.

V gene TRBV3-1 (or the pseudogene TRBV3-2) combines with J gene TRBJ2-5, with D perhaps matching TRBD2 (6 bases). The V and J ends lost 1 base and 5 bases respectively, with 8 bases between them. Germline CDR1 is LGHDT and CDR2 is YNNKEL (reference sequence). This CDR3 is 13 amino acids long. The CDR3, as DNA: TGTGCCAGCAGCCAAGGGGGGGAGGAGACCCAGTACTTC. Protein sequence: CASSQGGEETQYF.

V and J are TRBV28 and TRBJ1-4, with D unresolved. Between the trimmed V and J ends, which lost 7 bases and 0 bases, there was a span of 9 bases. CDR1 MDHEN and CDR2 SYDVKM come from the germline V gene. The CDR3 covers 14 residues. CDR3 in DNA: TGTGCCAGCACCAGGATGGCAACTAATGAAAAACTGTTTTTT. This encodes CASTRMATNEKLFF.

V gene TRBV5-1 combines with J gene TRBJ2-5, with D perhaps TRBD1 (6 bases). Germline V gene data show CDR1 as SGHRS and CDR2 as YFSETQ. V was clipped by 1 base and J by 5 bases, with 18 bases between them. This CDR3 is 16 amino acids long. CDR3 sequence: CASSLRGQQMRETQYF. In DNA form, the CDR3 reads TGCGCCAGCAGCTTGCGGGGACAACAGATGAGGGAGACCCAGTACTTC.

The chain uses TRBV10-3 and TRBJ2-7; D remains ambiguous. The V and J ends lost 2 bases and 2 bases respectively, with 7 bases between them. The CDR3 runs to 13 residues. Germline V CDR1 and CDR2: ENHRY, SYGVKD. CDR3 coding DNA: TGTGCCATCAGTGAGGGCGGCCCCTACGAGCAGTACTTC. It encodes CAISEGGPYEQYF.

The CDR3 nucleotides read TGTGCCAGCAGCTTGGCGGGCTCCTACGAGCAGTACTTC. This encodes CASSLAGSYEQYF. The J gene is TRBJ2-7, the V gene TRBV5-6; D gene unclear. V was pared by 0 bases and J by 0 bases, with 4 bases between. The CDR3 spans 13 residues. The germline V gene has CDR1 SGHDT and CDR2 YYEEEE. Full variable domain (outside the CDR3, taken from reference TRBV5-6 and TRBJ2-7): DAGVTQSPTHLIKTRGQQVTLRCSPKSGHDTVSWYQQALGQGPQFIFQYYEEEERQRGNFPDRFSGHQFPNYSSELNVNALLLGDSALYLCASSLAGSYEQYFGPGTRLTVT.